This T cell receptor (beta chain) comes out of a study of blood T cell repertoires in COVID-19. For the study at large: In each case, the material was cDNA or gDNA derived from T cells, B-cell-depleted T cells, or PBMCs.

Produced via immunoSEQ multiplex PCR; TCRdb's table is partial and in-frame only. The data contain some 69,000 clones, roughly 90% of them seen just once; the ten biggest clones take up about 1.3%. The ends were cut back, 2 bases at V and 1 base at J, with 11 bases in the middle. The CDR3 totals 15 residues. The germline V gene encodes CDR1 KGHSH and CDR2 LQKENI. Material: peripheral blood. This sequence was found in a man in his 60s with acute or convalescent COVID-19. This sequence joins TRBV18 and TRBJ1-2, with a possible D match to TRBD1 (5 bases). The CDR3 loop is CASSPGGGNNYGYTF. The CDR3 region has the DNA TGTGCCAGCTCACCAGGGGGAGGAAATAACTATGGCTACACCTTC. Complete variable domain (other parts from reference TRBV18 and TRBJ1-2): NAGVMQNPRHLVRRRGQEARLRCSPMKGHSHVYWYRQLPEEGLKFMVYLQKENIIDESGMPKERFSAEFPKEGPSILRIQQVVRGDSAAYFCASSPGGGNNYGYTFGSGTRLTVV.